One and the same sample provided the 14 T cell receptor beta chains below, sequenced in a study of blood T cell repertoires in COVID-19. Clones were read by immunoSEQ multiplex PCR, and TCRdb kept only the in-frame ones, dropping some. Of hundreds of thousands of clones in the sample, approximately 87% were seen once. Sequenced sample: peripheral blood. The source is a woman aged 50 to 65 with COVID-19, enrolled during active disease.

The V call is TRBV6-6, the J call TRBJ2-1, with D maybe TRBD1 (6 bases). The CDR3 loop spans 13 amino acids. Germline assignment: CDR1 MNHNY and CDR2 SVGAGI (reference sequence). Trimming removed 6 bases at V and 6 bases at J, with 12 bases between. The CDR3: CASRNTGSNEQFF. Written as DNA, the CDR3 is TGTGCCAGCAGGAATACAGGGAGCAATGAGCAGTTCTTC.

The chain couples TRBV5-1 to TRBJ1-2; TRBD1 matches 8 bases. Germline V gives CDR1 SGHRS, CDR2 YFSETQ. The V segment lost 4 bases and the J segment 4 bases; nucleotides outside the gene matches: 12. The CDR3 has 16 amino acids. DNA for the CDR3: TGCGCCAGCAGCCCAGGACCGCCAGGGGGCGCCTATGGCTACACCTTC. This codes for CASSPGPPGGAYGYTF. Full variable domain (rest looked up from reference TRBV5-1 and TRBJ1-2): KAGVTQTPRYLIKTRGQQVTLSCSPISGHRSVSWYQQTPGQGLQFLFEYFSETQRNKGNFPGRFSGRQFSNSRSEMNVSTLELGDSALYLCASSPGPPGGAYGYTFGSGTRLTVV.

The CDR3 coding sequence is TGTGCCAGCAGCCAAAACGGGGGGCAAGAGACCCAGTACTTC. As protein: CASSQNGGQETQYF. This rearrangement joins TRBV21-1 to TRBJ2-5; the D segment call TRBD2 is taken from the table without a DNA check. TRBV21-1 is assigned pseudogene status. The CDR3 contains 14 residues.

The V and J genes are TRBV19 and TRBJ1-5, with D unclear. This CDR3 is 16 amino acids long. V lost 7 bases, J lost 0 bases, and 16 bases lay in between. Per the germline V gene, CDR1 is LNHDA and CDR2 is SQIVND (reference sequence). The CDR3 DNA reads TGTGCCAGTACCGCTACATTGGGCTCTAGCAATCAGCCCCAGCATTTT. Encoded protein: CASTATLGSSNQPQHF.

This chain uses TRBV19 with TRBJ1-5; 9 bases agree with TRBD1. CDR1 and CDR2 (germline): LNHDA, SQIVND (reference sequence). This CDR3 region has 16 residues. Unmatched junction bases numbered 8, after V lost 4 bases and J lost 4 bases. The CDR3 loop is CASSTDRGYQNQPQHF. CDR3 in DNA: TGTGCCAGTAGTACGGACAGGGGATACCAAAATCAGCCCCAGCATTTT. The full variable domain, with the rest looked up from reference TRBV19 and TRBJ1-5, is DGGITQSPKYLFRKEGQNVTLSCEQNLNHDAMYWYRQDPGQGLRLIYYSQIVNDFQKGDIAEGYSVSREKKESFPLTVTSAQKNPTAFYLCASSTDRGYQNQPQHFGDGTRLSIL.

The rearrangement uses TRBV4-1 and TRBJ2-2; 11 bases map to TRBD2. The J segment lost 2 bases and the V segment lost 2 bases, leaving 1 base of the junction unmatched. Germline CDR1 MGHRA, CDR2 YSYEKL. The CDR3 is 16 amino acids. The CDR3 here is CASSQTSGSNTGELFF. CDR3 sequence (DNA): TGCGCCAGCAGCCAAACTAGCGGGAGTAACACCGGGGAGCTGTTTTTT.

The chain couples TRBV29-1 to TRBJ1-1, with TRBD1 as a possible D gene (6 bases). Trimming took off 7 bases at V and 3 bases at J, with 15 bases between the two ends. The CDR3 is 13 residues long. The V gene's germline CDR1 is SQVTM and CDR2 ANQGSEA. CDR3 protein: CSARGGSYTEAFF. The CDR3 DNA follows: TGCAGCGCTAGGGGGGGCTCGTACACTGAAGCTTTCTTT.

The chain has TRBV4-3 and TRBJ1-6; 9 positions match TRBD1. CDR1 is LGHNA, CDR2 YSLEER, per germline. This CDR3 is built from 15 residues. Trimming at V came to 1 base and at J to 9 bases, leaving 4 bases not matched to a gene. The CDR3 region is CASSQAGTGSSPLHF. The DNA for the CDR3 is TGCGCCAGCAGCCAAGCCGGGACAGGGTCTTCACCCCTCCACTTT.

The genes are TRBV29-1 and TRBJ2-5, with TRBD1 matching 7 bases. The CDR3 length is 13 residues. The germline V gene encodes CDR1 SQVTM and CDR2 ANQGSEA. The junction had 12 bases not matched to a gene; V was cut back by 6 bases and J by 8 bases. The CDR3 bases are TGCAGCGTGACCGGGACAGACACAAGAACCCAGTACTTC. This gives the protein CSVTGTDTRTQYF.

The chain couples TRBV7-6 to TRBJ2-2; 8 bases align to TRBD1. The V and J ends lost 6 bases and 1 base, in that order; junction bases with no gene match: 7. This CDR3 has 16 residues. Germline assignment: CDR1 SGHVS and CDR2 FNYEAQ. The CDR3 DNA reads TGTGCCAGCAGTTCAGCCGGGACAGGGAACACCGGGGAGCTGTTTTTT. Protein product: CASSSAGTGNTGELFF.

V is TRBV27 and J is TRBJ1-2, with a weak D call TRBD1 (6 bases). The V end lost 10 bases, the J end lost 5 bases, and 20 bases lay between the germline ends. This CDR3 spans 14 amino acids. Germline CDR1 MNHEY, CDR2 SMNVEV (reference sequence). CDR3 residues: CATTRAGAGYGYTF. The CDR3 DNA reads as TGTGCCACCACGAGAGCAGGGGCCGGGTATGGCTACACCTTC.

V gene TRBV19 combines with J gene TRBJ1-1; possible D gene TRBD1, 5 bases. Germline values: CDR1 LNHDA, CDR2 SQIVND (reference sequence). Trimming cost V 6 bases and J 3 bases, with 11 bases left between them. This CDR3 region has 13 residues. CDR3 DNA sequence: TGTGCCAGTAGCCCTCAAGGGGACACTGAAGCTTTCTTT. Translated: CASSPQGDTEAFF.

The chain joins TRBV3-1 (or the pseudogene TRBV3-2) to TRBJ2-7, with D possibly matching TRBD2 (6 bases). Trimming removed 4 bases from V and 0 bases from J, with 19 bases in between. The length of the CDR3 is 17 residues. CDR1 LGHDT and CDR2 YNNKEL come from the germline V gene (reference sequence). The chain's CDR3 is CASSRNLQTTSSYEQYF. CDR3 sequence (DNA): TGTGCCAGCAGCCGCAACCTCCAAACGACTAGCTCCTACGAGCAGTACTTC.

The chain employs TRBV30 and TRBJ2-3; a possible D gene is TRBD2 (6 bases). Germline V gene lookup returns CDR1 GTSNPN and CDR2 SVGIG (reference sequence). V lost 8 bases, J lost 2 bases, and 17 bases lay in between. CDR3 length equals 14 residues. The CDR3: CAGGSYSFTDTQYF. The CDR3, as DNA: TGTGCCGGGGGGTCGTACTCCTTCACAGATACGCAGTATTTT.